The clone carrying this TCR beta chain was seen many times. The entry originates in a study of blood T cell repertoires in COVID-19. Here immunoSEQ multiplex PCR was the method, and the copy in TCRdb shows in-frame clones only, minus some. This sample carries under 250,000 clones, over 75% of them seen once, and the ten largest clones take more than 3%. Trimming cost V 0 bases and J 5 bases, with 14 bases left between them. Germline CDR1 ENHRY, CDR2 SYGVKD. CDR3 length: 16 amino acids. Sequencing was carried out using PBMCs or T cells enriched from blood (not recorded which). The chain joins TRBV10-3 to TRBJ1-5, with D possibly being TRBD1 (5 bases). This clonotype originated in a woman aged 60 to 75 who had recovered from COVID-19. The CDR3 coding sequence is TGTGCCATCAGTGAGTCAAATCCGCGGGGGGATCAGCCCCAGCATTTT. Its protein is CAISESNPRGDQPQHF.